This T cell receptor (beta chain) was profiled in a study of T cell repertoires in cytomegalovirus infection. Study information: An indication of both CMV infection and matching HLA type came from public TCR beta signatures.

General study results and limits: Within the response measured ex vivo, HLA-C-restricted CMV-specific TCR beta clonotypes were dominant.

CDR3 length equals 15 residues. The junction had 4 bases not matched to a gene; V was cut back by 1 base and J by 4 bases. Germline-derived CDR1 and CDR2 are SGHTA and FQGNSA. This clonotype has at least ten counts. The target antigen is unknown. MiXCR, applied by TCRdb to the reads, yields one record per CDR3 protein. In the table there are over 300,000 distinct CDR3 sequences, 15% to 20% of which are singletons. This receptor was taken from a human donor in good health (CMV status not recorded). Some clones in this sample may be carry-over from other donors' samples. The sequenced sample consisted of PBMCs. The chain has TRBV7-2 and TRBJ1-2; 9 bases are a match to TRBD1. CDR3 in DNA: TGTGCCAGCAGCTTAGGAACAGGGGGCACCTATGGCTACACCTTC. Translating gives CASSLGTGGTYGYTF.